Given below is one TCR beta chain in context. This entry comes from a study of shared T cell receptors in the human thymus. Libraries were prepared by immunoSEQ multiplex PCR; TCRdb keeps only in-frame clonotypes and omits some of them. The sample records some 640,000 clones, around 87% being singletons. Deletions cut 4 bases from V and 3 bases from J, with 9 bases between. Germline CDR1 reads MNHEY; CDR2 reads SMNVEV (reference sequence). CDR3 length: 13 residues. In addition, the sample was reused for a study of human thymus T cells.

The sequenced sample was thymocytes. The chain uses TRBV27 and TRBJ1-1; tentative D call: TRBD1 (5 bases). This clonotype was sampled from a boy in the first two years of life with a congenital heart defect. This chain's CDR3 is CASSSKGDTEAFF. DNA for the CDR3: TGTGCCAGCAGTTCAAAAGGGGACACTGAAGCTTTCTTT.